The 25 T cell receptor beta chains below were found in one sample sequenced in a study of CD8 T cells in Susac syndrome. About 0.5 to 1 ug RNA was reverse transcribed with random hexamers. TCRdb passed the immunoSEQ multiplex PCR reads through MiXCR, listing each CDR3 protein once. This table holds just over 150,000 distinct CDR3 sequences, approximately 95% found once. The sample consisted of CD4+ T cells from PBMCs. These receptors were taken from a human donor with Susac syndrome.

The CDR3 region is CASSEAGGYTF. The CDR3 DNA reads as TGTGCCAGCAGTGAAGCGGGTGGCTACACCTTC. This chain joins TRBV25-1 and TRBJ1-2; no definite D call. Per germline, CDR1 MGHDK and CDR2 SYGVNS. This CDR3 is built from 11 residues. Trimming left V 2 bases short and J 7 bases short, with 5 bases between.

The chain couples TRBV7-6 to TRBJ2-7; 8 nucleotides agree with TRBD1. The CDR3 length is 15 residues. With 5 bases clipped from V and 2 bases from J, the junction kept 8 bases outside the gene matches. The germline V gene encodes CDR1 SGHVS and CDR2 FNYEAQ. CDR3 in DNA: TGTGCCAGCAGCGGACGACAGGGGATAGCCTACGAGCAGTACTTC. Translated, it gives CASSGRQGIAYEQYF. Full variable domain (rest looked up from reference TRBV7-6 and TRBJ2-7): GAGVSQSPRYKVTKRGQDVALRCDPISGHVSLYWYRQALGQGPEFLTYFNYEAQQDKSGLPNDRFSAERPEGSISTLTIQRTEQRDSAMYRCASSGRQGIAYEQYFGPGTRLTVT.

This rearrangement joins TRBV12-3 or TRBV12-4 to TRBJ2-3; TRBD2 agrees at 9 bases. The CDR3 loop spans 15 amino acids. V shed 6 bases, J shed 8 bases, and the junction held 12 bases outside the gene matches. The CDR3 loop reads CASRSSSGVSVTQYF. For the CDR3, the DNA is TGTGCCAGCAGGTCCTCTAGCGGGGTGTCAGTTACGCAGTATTTT.

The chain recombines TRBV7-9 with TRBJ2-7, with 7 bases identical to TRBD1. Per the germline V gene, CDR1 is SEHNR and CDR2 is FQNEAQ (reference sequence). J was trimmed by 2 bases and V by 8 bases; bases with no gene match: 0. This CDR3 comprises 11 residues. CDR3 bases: TGTGCCAGCCAGGGGGCCTACGAGCAGTACTTC. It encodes CASQGAYEQYF.

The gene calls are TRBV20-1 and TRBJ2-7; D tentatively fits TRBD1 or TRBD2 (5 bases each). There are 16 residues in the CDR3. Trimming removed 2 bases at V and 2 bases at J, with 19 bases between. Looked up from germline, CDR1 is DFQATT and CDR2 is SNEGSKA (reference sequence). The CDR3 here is CSARPPRGQPAYEQYF. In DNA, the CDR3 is TGCAGTGCTAGACCCCCCCGGGGCCAGCCTGCCTACGAGCAGTACTTC.

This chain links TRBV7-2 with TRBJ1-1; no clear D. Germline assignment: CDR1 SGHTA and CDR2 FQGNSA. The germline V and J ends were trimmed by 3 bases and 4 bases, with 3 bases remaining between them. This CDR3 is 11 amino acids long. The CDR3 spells CASSFVTEAFF. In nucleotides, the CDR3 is TGTGCCAGCAGCTTCGTCACTGAAGCTTTCTTT.

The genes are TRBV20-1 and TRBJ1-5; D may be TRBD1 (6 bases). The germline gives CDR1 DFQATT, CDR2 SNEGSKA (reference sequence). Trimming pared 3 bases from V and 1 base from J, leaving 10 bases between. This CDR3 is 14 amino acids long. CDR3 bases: TGCAGTGCTAGGGGGGGCGAGAGCAATCAGCCCCAGCATTTT. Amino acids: CSARGGESNQPQHF.

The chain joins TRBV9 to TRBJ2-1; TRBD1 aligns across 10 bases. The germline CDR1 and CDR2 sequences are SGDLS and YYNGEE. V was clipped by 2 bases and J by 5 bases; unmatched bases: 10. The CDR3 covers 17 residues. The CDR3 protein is CASSVRIGTGAHNEQFF. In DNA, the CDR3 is TGTGCCAGCAGCGTTAGGATCGGGACAGGGGCCCACAATGAGCAGTTCTTC.

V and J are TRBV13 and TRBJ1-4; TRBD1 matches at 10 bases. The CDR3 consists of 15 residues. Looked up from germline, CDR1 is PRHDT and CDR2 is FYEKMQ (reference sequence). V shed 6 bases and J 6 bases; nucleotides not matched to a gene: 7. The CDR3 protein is CASSYRTGGDEKLFF. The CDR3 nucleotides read TGTGCCAGCAGTTACCGGACAGGGGGAGATGAAAAACTGTTTTTT.

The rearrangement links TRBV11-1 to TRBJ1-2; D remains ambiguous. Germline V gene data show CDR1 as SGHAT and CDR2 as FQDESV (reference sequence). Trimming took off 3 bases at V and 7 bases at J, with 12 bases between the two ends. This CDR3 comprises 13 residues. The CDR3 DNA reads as TGTGCCAGCAGCTTTTGGAAAGAGGGTGGCTACACCTTC. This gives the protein CASSFWKEGGYTF.

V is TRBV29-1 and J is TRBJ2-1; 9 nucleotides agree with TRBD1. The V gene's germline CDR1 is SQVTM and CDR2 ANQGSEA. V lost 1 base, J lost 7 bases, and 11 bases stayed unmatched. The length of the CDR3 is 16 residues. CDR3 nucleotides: TGCAGCGTTGAAGGGGATCGGGACAGGGCTTATAATGAGCAGTTCTTC. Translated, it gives CSVEGDRDRAYNEQFF.

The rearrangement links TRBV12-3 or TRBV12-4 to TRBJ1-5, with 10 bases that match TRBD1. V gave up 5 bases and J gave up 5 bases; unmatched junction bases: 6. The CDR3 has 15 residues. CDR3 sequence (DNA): TGTGCCAGCAGTCCGCCTGGACAGGGGGATCAGCCCCAGCATTTT. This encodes CASSPPGQGDQPQHF.

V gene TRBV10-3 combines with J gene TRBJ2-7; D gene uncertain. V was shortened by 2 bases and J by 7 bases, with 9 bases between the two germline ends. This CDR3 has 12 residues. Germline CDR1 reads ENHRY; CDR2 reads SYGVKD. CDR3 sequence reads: CAISEKGWEQYF. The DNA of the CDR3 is TGTGCCATCAGTGAGAAGGGTTGGGAGCAGTACTTC.

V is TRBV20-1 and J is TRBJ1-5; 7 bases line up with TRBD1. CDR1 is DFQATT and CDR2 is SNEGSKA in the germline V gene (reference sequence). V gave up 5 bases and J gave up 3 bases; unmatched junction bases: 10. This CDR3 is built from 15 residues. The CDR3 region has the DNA TGCAGTGCTTTCCGGGGGGGACAGTCCAATCAGCCCCAGCATTTT. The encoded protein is CSAFRGGQSNQPQHF.

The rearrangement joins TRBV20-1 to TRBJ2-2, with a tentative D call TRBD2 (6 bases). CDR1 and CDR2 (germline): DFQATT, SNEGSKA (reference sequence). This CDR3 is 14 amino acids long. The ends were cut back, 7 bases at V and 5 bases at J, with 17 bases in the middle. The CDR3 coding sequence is TGCAGTGTGGTAGGGACGGGGGTAACCGGGGAGCTGTTTTTT. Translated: CSVVGTGVTGELFF.

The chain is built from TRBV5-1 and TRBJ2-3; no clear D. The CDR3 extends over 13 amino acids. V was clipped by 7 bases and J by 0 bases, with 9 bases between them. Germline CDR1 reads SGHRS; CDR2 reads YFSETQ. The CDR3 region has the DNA TGCGCCAGCCGCTCCGGTAGCACAGATACGCAGTATTTT. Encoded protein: CASRSGSTDTQYF. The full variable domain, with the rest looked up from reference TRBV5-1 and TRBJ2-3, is KAGVTQTPRYLIKTRGQQVTLSCSPISGHRSVSWYQQTPGQGLQFLFEYFSETQRNKGNFPGRFSGRQFSNSRSEMNVSTLELGDSALYLCASRSGSTDTQYFGPGTRLTVL.

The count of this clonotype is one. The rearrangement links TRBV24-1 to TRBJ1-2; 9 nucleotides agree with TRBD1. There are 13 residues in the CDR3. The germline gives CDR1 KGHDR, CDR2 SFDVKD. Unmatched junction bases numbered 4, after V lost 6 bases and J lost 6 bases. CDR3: CATSSGTGNGYTF. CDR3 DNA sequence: TGTGCCACCAGTTCCGGGACAGGGAATGGCTACACCTTC.

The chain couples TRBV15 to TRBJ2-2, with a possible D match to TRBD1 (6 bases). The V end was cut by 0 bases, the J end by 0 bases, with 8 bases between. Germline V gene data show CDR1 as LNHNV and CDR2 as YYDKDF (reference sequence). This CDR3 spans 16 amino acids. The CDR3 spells CATSREDRANTGELFF. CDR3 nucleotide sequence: TGTGCCACCAGCAGAGAGGACAGAGCGAACACCGGGGAGCTGTTTTTT.

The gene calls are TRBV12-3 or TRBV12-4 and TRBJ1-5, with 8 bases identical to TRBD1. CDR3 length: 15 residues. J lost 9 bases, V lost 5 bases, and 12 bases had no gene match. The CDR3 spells CASSPRTGLIWPQHF. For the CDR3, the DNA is TGTGCCAGCAGTCCCCGGACAGGGTTAATTTGGCCCCAGCATTTT.

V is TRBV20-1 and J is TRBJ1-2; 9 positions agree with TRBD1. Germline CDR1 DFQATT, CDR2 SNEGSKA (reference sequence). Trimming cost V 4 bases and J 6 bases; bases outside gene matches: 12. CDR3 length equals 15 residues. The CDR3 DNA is TGCAGTGCTACCGGGACAGGGTCGGTCGCGAATGGCTACACCTTC. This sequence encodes CSATGTGSVANGYTF.

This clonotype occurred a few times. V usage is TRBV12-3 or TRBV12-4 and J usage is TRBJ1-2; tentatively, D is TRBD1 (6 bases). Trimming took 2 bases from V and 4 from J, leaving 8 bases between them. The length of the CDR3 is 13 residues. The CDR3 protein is CASSLRGAYGYTF. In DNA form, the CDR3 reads TGTGCCAGCAGTTTACGGGGGGCCTATGGCTACACCTTC.

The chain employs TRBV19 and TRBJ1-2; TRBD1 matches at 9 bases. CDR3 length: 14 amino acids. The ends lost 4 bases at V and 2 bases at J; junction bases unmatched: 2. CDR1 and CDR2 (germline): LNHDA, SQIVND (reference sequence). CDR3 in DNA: TGTGCCAGTAGTAGAGACAGGGGGAACTATGGCTACACCTTC. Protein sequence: CASSRDRGNYGYTF.

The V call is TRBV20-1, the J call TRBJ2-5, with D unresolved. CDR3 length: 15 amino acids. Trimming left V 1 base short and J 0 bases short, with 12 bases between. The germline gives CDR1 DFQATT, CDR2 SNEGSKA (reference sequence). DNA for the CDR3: TGCAGTGCTAGAGGGGTTTCTAGGGACCAAGAGACCCAGTACTTC. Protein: CSARGVSRDQETQYF.

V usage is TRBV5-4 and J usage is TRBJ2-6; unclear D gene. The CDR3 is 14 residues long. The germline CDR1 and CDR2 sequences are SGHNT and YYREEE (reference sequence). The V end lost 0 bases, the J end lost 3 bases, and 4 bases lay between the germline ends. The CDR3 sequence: CASSLVGGANVLTF. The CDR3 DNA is TGTGCCAGCAGCTTGGTAGGTGGGGCCAACGTCCTGACTTTC.

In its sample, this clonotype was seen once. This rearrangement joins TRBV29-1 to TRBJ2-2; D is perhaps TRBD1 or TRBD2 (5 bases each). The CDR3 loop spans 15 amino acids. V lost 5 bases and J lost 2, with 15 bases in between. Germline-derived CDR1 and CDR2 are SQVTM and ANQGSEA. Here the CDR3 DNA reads TGCAGCGTTCGGCCCCGGGACCGCAACACCGGGGAGCTGTTTTTT. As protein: CSVRPRDRNTGELFF.